This T cell receptor (beta chain) comes out of a study of shared clonotypes between healthy human individuals. The germline gives CDR1 MDHEN, CDR2 SYDVKM. The V and J ends lost 2 bases and 3 bases respectively, with 10 bases between them. The CDR3 length is 14 residues. The assay was immunoSEQ multiplex PCR, and TCRdb's table has in-frame clones only and misses some. The sample carries fewer than 2.5 million clones, over 85% recorded once. Broader study findings: Estimated clonotype richness was generally higher in naive than memory subsets.

Investigators divided CD4+ cells into CD45RA+ naive and CD45RA-negative memory subsets. As concerns this clone: Its specificity is not known.

This clonotype was sampled from a man between 18 and 29 years old in good health. Some clones in this sample may be carry-over from other donors' samples. The specimen was naive CD4+ T cells from PBMCs. Specified subset: CD45RA+ positively selected. The V and J genes are TRBV28 and TRBJ2-5; D uncertain. The CDR3: CASSLQALKETQYF. The CDR3 coding sequence is TGTGCCAGCAGTTTACAGGCCCTAAAAGAGACCCAGTACTTC.